This TCR beta chain was observed in a study of blood T cell repertoires in COVID-19. Study details: Samples taken during acute and convalescent COVID-19 were collected in the United States, Italy and Spain. In each case, the material was cDNA or gDNA derived from T cells, B-cell-depleted T cells, or PBMCs.

Source study methods: Amplified reference gene primers provided the basis for estimating nucleated cell counts. The repertoire was sequenced with immunoSEQ multiplex PCR; TCRdb's copy has only in-frame clones and lacks some. The D gene and trimming were derived from the DNA, and the V and J assignments and clone size from that table. The sample yields roughly 28,000 clones, 89% seen once. The germline gives CDR1 SSHAT, CDR2 FNYEAQ (reference sequence). This CDR3 has 14 residues. About this clone itself: A read error may account for a junction end that differs from germline.

The sequenced material came from peripheral blood. The rearrangement joins TRBV7-7 to TRBJ2-5; D possibly corresponds to TRBD2 (6 bases). The receptor comes from a human donor with acute or convalescent COVID-19. The donor label of this sample is uncertain. CDR3 protein: CASSFAGRQETQYF. CDR3 sequence (DNA): TGTGCTAGCAGCTTCGCGGGGCGCCAAGAGACCCAGTACTTC.